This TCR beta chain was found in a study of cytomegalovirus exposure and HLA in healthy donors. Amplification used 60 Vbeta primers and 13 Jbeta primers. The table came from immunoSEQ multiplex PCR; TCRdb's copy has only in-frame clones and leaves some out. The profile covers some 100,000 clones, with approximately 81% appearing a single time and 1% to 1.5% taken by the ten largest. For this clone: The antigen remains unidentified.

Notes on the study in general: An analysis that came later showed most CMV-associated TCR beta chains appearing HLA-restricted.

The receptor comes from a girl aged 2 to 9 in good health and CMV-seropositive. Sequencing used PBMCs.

The CDR3 region is CASSSGLGQETQYF. The CDR3 DNA sequence: TGCGCCAGCAGCTCCGGACTAGGACAAGAGACCCAGTACTTC. The chain is built from TRBV5-1 and TRBJ2-5; 7 bases match TRBD2. Germline V gene data show CDR1 as SGHRS and CDR2 as YFSETQ. The junction had 4 bases not matched to a gene; V was cut back by 3 bases and J by 2 bases. The CDR3 spans 14 residues.